What follows are 18 T cell receptor beta chains derived from one specimen sequenced in a study of memory CD4+ T cells and cytomegalovirus serostatus. Generated by immunoSEQ multiplex PCR, the TCRdb table keeps only in-frame clones and is missing some. The table shows about 62,000 clones, with around 76% occurring only once. The sort gate was single viable CD3+CD4+CD8-CD45RO+ cells for memory CD4+ T cells. Sequencing used memory CD4+ T cells from blood. Every receptor here comes from an adult in good health and CMV-seropositive.

The rearrangement links TRBV28 to TRBJ2-1, with D possibly TRBD2 on 7 matching bases. The CDR3 covers 17 residues. Looked up from germline, CDR1 is MDHEN and CDR2 is SYDVKM. V lost 4 bases, J lost 4 bases, and 20 bases lay in between. The CDR3 here is CASSSPGGGGTYNEQFF. The CDR3 DNA reads TGTGCCAGCAGTTCCCCGGGGGGCGGAGGGACTTACAATGAGCAGTTCTTC.

In its sample, this clone was seen once. This chain connects TRBV2 to TRBJ1-5, with D tentatively TRBD1 (5 bases). The V and J ends lost 6 bases and 3 bases respectively, with 9 bases between them. This CDR3 has 13 residues. Germline CDR1 SNHLY, CDR2 FYNNEI. The CDR3 region is CASSRGLNQPQHF. As DNA, the CDR3 is TGTGCCAGCAGCCGGGGCCTCAATCAGCCCCAGCATTTT.

The gene calls are TRBV4-1 and TRBJ2-7; TRBD2 agrees at 7 bases. The CDR3 totals 15 residues. J was trimmed by 7 bases and V by 1 base; bases with no gene match: 10. CDR1 MGHRA and CDR2 YSYEKL come from the germline V gene. The CDR3: CASSQGFAGVDEQYF. The CDR3, as DNA: TGCGCCAGCAGCCAAGGTTTTGCGGGGGTTGATGAGCAGTACTTC.

The chain uses TRBV6-5 and TRBJ1-6; no clear D. CDR1 is MNHEY and CDR2 is SVGAGI in the germline V gene. The CDR3 length is 15 residues. Trimming pared 6 bases from V and 7 bases from J, leaving 16 bases between. In DNA form, the CDR3 reads TGTGCCAGCAGCCCCGATAGGGAGGAGAATTCACCCCTCCACTTT. Translation gives CASSPDREENSPLHF.

This clone was seen once. The chain couples TRBV5-4 to TRBJ1-2; TRBD1 agrees at 12 bases. The CDR3 runs 14 residues. With V trimmed by 2 bases and J by 6 bases, 2 bases remained unmatched. Germline V gene sequence: CDR1 SGHNT, CDR2 YYREEE (reference sequence). The CDR3 sequence: CASSFRDRGHGYTF. The DNA of the CDR3 is TGTGCCAGCAGCTTCCGGGACAGGGGGCATGGCTACACCTTC.

The CDR3 region is CASSESALAGDTDTGELFF. DNA of the CDR3: TGCGCCAGCAGTGAGTCCGCCCTAGCGGGGGATACCGACACCGGGGAGCTGTTTTTT. The chain is built from TRBV10-1 and TRBJ2-2; 10 bases are shared with TRBD2. V was pared by 0 bases and J by 3 bases, with 10 bases of the junction left unmatched. Germline V gives CDR1 WNHNN, CDR2 SYGVQD (reference sequence). This CDR3 has 19 amino acids.

This clone was picked up a small number of times. V usage is TRBV6-1 and J usage is TRBJ1-4, with D tentatively TRBD1 (5 bases). V shed 2 bases and J shed 7 bases, with 14 bases lying between them. Looked up from germline, CDR1 is MNHNS and CDR2 is SASEGT. CDR3 length: 15 amino acids. The CDR3 coding sequence is TGTGCCAGCAGTGAAATTGGGCAGGGCGGTGAAAAACTGTTTTTT. It encodes CASSEIGQGGEKLFF.

Here the CDR3 reads CAIQDPNQPQHF. The DNA for the CDR3 is TGTGCCATACAGGACCCTAATCAGCCCCAGCATTTT. V usage is TRBV28 and J usage is TRBJ1-5, with D perhaps matching TRBD1 (5 bases). CDR3 length equals 12 residues. The ends were cut back, 10 bases at V and 4 bases at J, with 11 bases in the middle. Germline V gives CDR1 MDHEN, CDR2 SYDVKM.

This clone was found a few times. V is TRBV13 and J is TRBJ1-3; 7 positions agree with TRBD1. Trimming took 5 bases from V and 4 from J; bases not matched to a gene: 8. The germline V gene encodes CDR1 PRHDT and CDR2 FYEKMQ (reference sequence). The CDR3 contains 15 residues. CDR3 DNA: TGTGCCAGCAGCCGACAGGGCCCCTCCGGAAACACCATATATTTT. It codes for CASSRQGPSGNTIYF.

CDR3 nucleotides: TGCGCCAGCAGCCCCCCTGGCGGGAGGGCCGAGGATACGCAGTATTTT. This gives the protein CASSPPGGRAEDTQYF. The chain has TRBV4-1 and TRBJ2-3, with 9 positions matching TRBD2. The CDR3 extends over 16 amino acids. Germline-derived CDR1 and CDR2 are MGHRA and YSYEKL. V gave up 4 bases and J gave up 6 bases; unmatched junction bases: 11.

V and J are TRBV2 and TRBJ1-3; D unresolved. Germline-derived CDR1 and CDR2 are SNHLY and FYNNEI. The CDR3 covers 12 residues. V was trimmed by 8 bases and J by 0 bases, leaving 5 bases between them. The CDR3 DNA sequence: TGTGCCAGCCGAAGCTCTGGAAACACCATATATTTT. It specifies CASRSSGNTIYF.

By frequency in the sample, this clone is medium-sized (0.01 to 0.1%). V gene TRBV19 combines with J gene TRBJ1-1, with 11 bases matching TRBD1. Trimming at V came to 4 bases and at J to 5 bases, leaving 6 bases not matched to a gene. The germline V gene has CDR1 LNHDA and CDR2 SQIVND (reference sequence). CDR3 length: 15 amino acids. The CDR3 loop reads CASSTRTGGLTEAFF. CDR3 nucleotide sequence: TGTGCCAGTAGTACCCGGACAGGGGGCCTTACTGAAGCTTTCTTT.

The rearrangement uses TRBV11-2 and TRBJ1-5; a weak D match, TRBD1 (5 bases). The ends were cut back, 1 base at V and 5 bases at J, with 12 bases in the middle. Looked up from germline, CDR1 is SGHAT and CDR2 is FQNNGV. The CDR3 has 15 amino acids. The CDR3 sequence is CASSLGWGNDQPQHF. CDR3 in DNA: TGTGCCAGCAGCTTAGGTTGGGGGAACGATCAGCCCCAGCATTTT.

The chain links TRBV28 to TRBJ2-3, with 9 bases that match TRBD2. The CDR3 is made up of 16 amino acids. Losses at the gene ends were 5 bases for V and 3 bases for J; bases not matched to a gene: 9. Per germline, CDR1 MDHEN and CDR2 SYDVKM. In nucleotides, the CDR3 is TGTGCCAGCAGTAGGGTCCGGACTAGCGCTACAGATACGCAGTATTTT. It is translated as CASSRVRTSATDTQYF. The full variable domain, its missing parts supplied by reference TRBV28 and TRBJ2-3, is DVKVTQSSRYLVKRTGEKVFLECVQDMDHENMFWYRQDPGLGLRLIYFSYDVKMKEKGDIPEGYSVSREKKERFSLILESASTNQTSMYLCASSRVRTSATDTQYFGPGTRLTVL.

V is TRBV4-2 and J is TRBJ2-3; a weak D match, TRBD2 (6 bases). Germline lookup yields CDR1 LGHNA and CDR2 YNFKEQ. Trimming stripped 0 bases from V and 5 bases from J, with 24 bases between. There are 19 residues in the CDR3. The CDR3 reads CASSQERNSGFAGRDTQYF. As DNA, the CDR3 is TGTGCCAGCAGCCAAGAAAGGAATAGCGGTTTCGCCGGAAGAGATACGCAGTATTTT.

The chain has TRBV14 and TRBJ2-6; D may correspond to TRBD1 or TRBD2 (5 bases each). This CDR3 has 21 residues. V was trimmed by 0 bases and J by 4 bases, leaving 25 bases between them. Germline V CDR1 and CDR2: SGHDN, FVKESK. The CDR3 coding sequence is TGTGCCAGCAGCCAAGATCACCAGCGGCGTGGGACGGTGAAGGGGGCCAACGTCCTGACTTTC. Protein sequence: CASSQDHQRRGTVKGANVLTF.

The CDR3 DNA sequence: TGTGCCAGCGGTCAAAGCGGCCAAGAGACCCAGTACTTC. Translated: CASGQSGQETQYF. The J gene is TRBJ2-5, the V gene TRBV14, with D tentatively TRBD2 (5 bases). Trimming removed 8 bases from V and 1 base from J, with 11 bases in between. From germline, CDR1 is SGHDN and CDR2 FVKESK. The CDR3 spans 13 residues.

This clone has only a few counts. This rearrangement joins TRBV29-1 to TRBJ2-7; D not resolved. CDR3 length equals 11 residues. Germline V gene data show CDR1 as SQVTM and CDR2 as ANQGSEA. V shed 0 bases and J shed 6 bases, with 6 bases lying between them. DNA of the CDR3: TGCAGCGTTGAAGATCGTGGCGAGCAGTACTTC. Its translation is CSVEDRGEQYF.